Below, 5 T cell receptor beta chains from the same sample are listed, as sequenced in a study of human thymus T cells. The thymus tissue came from resections taken during corrective heart surgery. The table came from immunoSEQ multiplex PCR; TCRdb's copy has only in-frame clones and leaves some out. This sample has roughly 86,000 clones, with around 96% found just once. Specimen: thymus tissue. The origin of the receptors is a boy in the first two years of life with a congenital heart defect but otherwise immunologically healthy.

This chain connects TRBV6-5 to TRBJ2-7, with D possibly TRBD1 on 5 matching bases. Germline CDR1 reads MNHEY; CDR2 reads SVGAGI. The CDR3 totals 13 residues. Trimming removed 7 bases at V and 11 bases at J, with 21 bases between. CDR3: CASTQRQGGTEYF. In DNA, the CDR3 is TGTGCCAGCACCCAAAGGCAGGGCGGAACCGAGTACTTC.

This clone occurred once. The chain uses TRBV6-1 and TRBJ2-3; D gene ambiguous. Trimming left V 1 base short and J 2 bases short, with 10 bases between. CDR3 size: 15 residues. CDR1 and CDR2 (germline): MNHNS, SASEGT. The CDR3 region has the DNA TGTGCCAGCAGTGAAGAATTCAACCCCACAGATACGCAGTATTTT. Translation: CASSEEFNPTDTQYF.

The chain uses TRBV30 and TRBJ2-3; TRBD2 matches at 10 bases. V lost 0 bases, J lost 6 bases, and 12 bases stayed unmatched. The length of the CDR3 is 17 residues. The germline V gene encodes CDR1 GTSNPN and CDR2 SVGIG (reference sequence). The CDR3: CAWSVQVAGGPMDTQYF. DNA for the CDR3: TGTGCCTGGAGTGTACAGGTAGCGGGGGGCCCAATGGATACGCAGTATTTT.

The rearrangement uses TRBV9 and TRBJ2-6, with D maybe TRBD2 (5 bases). This CDR3 is 19 amino acids long. Trimming left V 0 bases short and J 0 bases short, with 16 bases between. Germline values: CDR1 SGDLS, CDR2 YYNGEE. The CDR3: CASSVARGLPSSGANVLTF. CDR3 DNA sequence: TGTGCCAGCAGCGTAGCTCGAGGACTCCCGAGCTCTGGGGCCAACGTCCTGACTTTC.

The chain is built from TRBV19 and TRBJ1-1, with no clear D. The germline V gene has CDR1 LNHDA and CDR2 SQIVND (reference sequence). Trimming cost V 4 bases and J 11 bases, with 17 bases left between them. This CDR3 has 13 amino acids. CDR3: CASSSPSEYPAFF. In DNA, the CDR3 is TGTGCCAGTAGTAGCCCCTCGGAATATCCCGCTTTCTTT.